This T cell receptor beta chain was identified during a study of blood T cell repertoires in COVID-19. CDR3 length: 16 residues. V lost 6 bases, J lost 1 base, and 16 bases lay in between. The germline gives CDR1 MNHEY, CDR2 SMNVEV (reference sequence). TCRdb's table, derived via immunoSEQ multiplex PCR, lists solely in-frame clones and lacks some. The sample shows roughly 300,000 clones, 80% to 90% of them seen only once. The J gene is TRBJ1-5, the V gene TRBV27, with TRBD1 as a possible D gene (5 bases). The sequence was obtained from a young woman who had recovered from COVID-19. The specimen sequenced was PBMCs or T cells enriched from blood (not recorded which). CDR3 nucleotides: TGTGCCAGCAGCTCTATAGGGGAATGGAGCAATCAGCCCCAGCATTTT. Amino acids: CASSSIGEWSNQPQHF.